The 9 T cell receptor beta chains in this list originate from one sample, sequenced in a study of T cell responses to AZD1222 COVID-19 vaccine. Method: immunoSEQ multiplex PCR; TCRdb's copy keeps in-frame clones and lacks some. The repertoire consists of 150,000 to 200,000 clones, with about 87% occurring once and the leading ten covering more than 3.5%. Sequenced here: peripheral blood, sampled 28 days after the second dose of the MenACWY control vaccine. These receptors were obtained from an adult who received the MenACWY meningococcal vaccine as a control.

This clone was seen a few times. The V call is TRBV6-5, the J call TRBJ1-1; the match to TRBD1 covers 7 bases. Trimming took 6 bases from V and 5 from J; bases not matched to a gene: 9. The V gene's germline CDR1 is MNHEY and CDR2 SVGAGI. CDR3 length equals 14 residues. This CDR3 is CASRALTGLTEAFF. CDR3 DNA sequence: TGTGCCAGCAGGGCATTGACAGGGCTGACTGAAGCTTTCTTT.

This chain's CDR3 is CASSLEGVNEQYF. DNA of the CDR3: TGCGCCAGCAGCTTGGAAGGGGTCAACGAGCAGTACTTC. V usage is TRBV5-1 and J usage is TRBJ2-7; TRBD1 might be the D (5 bases). This CDR3 contains 13 residues. The germline CDR1 and CDR2 sequences are SGHRS and YFSETQ. Trimming removed 0 bases from V and 5 bases from J, with 9 bases in between.

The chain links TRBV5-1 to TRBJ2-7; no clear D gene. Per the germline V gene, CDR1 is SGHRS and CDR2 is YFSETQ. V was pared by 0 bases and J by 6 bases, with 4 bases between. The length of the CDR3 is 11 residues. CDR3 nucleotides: TGCGCCAGCAGCTTGGGTCCCGAGCAGTACTTC. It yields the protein CASSLGPEQYF.

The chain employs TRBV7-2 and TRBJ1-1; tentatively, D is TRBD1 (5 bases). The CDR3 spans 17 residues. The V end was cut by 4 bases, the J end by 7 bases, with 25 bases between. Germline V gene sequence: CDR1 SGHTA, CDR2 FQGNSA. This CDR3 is CASSSSKGTLAPLEAFF. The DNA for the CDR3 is TGTGCCAGCAGCTCTTCAAAGGGGACCCTGGCCCCCCTTGAAGCTTTCTTT.

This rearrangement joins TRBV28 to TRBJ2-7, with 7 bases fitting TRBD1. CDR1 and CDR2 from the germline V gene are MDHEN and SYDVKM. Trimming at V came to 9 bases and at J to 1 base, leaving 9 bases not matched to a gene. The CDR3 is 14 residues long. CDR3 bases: TGTGCCAGTACCTCTGGACAGGCGTCCTACGAGCAGTACTTC. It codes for CASTSGQASYEQYF.

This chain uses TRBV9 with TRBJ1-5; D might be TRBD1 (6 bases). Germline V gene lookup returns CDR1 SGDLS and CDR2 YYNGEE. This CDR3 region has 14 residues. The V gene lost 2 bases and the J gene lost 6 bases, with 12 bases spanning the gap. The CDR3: CASSVGGAGQPQHF. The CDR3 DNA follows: TGTGCCAGCAGCGTGGGGGGGGCTGGTCAGCCCCAGCATTTT.

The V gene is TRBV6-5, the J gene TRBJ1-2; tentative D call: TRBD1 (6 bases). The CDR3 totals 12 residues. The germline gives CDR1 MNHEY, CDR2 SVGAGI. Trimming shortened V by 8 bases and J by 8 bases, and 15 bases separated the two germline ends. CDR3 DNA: TGTGCCAGCGCTTGGGCAGGGGTGGGCTACACCTTC. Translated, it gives CASAWAGVGYTF.

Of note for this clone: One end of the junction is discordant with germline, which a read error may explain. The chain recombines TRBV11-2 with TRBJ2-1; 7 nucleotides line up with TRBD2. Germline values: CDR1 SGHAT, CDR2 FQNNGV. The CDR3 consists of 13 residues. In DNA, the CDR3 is TGTGCCAGCAGCGTCCCCCTGACTAGCTTTTTAATCTTC. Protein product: CASSVPLTSFLIF.

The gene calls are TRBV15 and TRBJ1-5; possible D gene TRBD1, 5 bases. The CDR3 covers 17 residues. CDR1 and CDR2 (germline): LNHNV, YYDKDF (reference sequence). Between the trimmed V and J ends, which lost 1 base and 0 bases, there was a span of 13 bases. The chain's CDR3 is CATSRVGRDLSNQPQHF. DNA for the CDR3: TGTGCCACCAGCAGAGTAGGCAGGGACCTTAGCAATCAGCCCCAGCATTTT.